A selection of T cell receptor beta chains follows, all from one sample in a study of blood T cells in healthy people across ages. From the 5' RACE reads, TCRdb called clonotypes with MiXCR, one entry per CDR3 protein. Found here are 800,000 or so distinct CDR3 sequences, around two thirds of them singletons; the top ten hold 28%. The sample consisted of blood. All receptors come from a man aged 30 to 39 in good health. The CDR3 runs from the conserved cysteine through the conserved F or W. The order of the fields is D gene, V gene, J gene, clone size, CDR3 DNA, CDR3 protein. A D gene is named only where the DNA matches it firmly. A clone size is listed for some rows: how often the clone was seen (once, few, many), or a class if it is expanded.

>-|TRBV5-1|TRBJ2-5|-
TGCGCCAGCAGCTTGGTAGGAATAAACACTCTACGGCAAGAGACCCAGTACTTC
CASSLVGINTLRQETQYF
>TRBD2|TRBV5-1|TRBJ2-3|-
TGCGCCAGCAGCTTGGGGACTAGCGGGGCCTTCACAGATACGCAGTATTTT
CASSLGTSGAFTDTQYF
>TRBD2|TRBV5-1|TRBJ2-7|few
TGCGCCAGCAGCTTGGCGCTAGCGGGGGGGTCAGACGAGCAGTACTTC
CASSLALAGGSDEQYF
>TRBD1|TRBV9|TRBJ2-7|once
TGTGCCAGCAGCCCTTCCACCGGGACAGGGGGCGAGCAGTACTTC
CASSPSTGTGGEQYF
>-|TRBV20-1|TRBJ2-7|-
TGCAGTGCGGTACCGCAACTCTACAATGAGCAGTACTTC
CSAVPQLYNEQYF
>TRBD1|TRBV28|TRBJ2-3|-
TGTGCCAGCTTGCCGGGACAGGGAAGGGGAGATACGCAGTATTTT
CASLPGQGRGDTQYF
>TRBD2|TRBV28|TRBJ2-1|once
TGTGCCAGCAGTTTTAATAGCGGGGGGATGGTTAATGAGCAGTTCTTC
CASSFNSGGMVNEQFF
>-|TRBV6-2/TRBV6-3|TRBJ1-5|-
TGTGCCAGCAGTTACTCGAGAGGGATGGGGCAGCCCCAGCATTTT
CASSYSRGMGQPQHF
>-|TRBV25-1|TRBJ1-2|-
TGTGCCAGCAGTGAAGACACGCCGGGGGGCTACACCTTC
CASSEDTPGGYTF
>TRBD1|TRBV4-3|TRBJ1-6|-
TGCGCCAGCAGCCAAGCCGGACAGGGAAGTTTCGCCCTCCACTTT
CASSQAGQGSFALHF
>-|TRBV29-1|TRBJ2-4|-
TGCAGCGCACGCACCGGGGACATTCAGTACTTC
CSARTGDIQYF
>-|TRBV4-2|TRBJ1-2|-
TGTGCCAGCAGCCAACGGCAGGGACCTAACTATGGCTACACCTTC
CASSQRQGPNYGYTF
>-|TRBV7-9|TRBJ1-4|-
TGTGCCAGCAGCTTAGCCGACAGGTTTAATGAAAAACTGTTTTTT
CASSLADRFNEKLFF
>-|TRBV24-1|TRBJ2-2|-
TGTGCCACCAGTGATAAGGTTAACACCGGGGAGCTGTTTTTT
CATSDKVNTGELFF
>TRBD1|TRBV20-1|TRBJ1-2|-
TGCAGTGCTCCCCGCCTAGGGACAGGGGATGGCTACACCTTC
CSAPRLGTGDGYTF
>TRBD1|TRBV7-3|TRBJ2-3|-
TGTGCCAGCAGCTTAGGGACAGGGGGCGCGCATACGCAGTATTTT
CASSLGTGGAHTQYF
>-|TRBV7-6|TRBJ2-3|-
TGTGCCAGCAGCTTAGCCCCTGGGATCGTGGATTCAGATACGCAGTATTTT
CASSLAPGIVDSDTQYF
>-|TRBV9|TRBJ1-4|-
TGTGCCAGCAGCACGGGGGACTCCAATGAAAAACTGTTTTTT
CASSTGDSNEKLFF